This T cell receptor beta chain was captured by sequencing in a study of CD8 T cells in Susac syndrome. Study information: At the time their blood was drawn, patients with Susac syndrome were either therapy-naive, on corticosteroids (with some of them also receiving intravenous immunoglobulin), or on intravenous immunoglobulin alone.

Random-hexamer reverse transcription was applied to about 0.45 to 1 ug RNA. Across 54 Vbeta and 13 Jbeta, immunoSEQ multiplex PCR amplified TCR beta CDR3. TCRdb analysed the immunoSEQ multiplex PCR reads with MiXCR anew, one entry per CDR3 protein. Of around 71,000 distinct CDR3 sequences in the sample, 93% were seen once. V was trimmed by 6 bases and J by 6 bases, leaving 10 bases between them. Per the germline V gene, CDR1 is SEHNR and CDR2 is FQNEAQ (reference sequence). The CDR3 has 12 amino acids. The study sequenced TCR beta in blood CD8+ and CD4+ T cells. This TCR was sampled from a human donor with Susac syndrome. The V gene is TRBV7-9, the J gene TRBJ2-3; TRBD1 is a possible D gene (6 bases). The sequenced sample was CD4+ T cells from PBMCs. In DNA, the CDR3 is TGTGCCAGCAGTTGGGACATGGATACGCAGTATTTT. This encodes CASSWDMDTQYF.